These 10 T cell receptor beta chains were sequenced from one sample in a study of blood T cell repertoires in COVID-19. Sequencing used immunoSEQ multiplex PCR; TCRdb keeps in-frame clones, though not all of them. This sample has some 78,000 clones, with 84% found just once. Sequenced material: peripheral blood. Every receptor here comes from a man in his fifties or sixties with acute or convalescent COVID-19.

This chain links TRBV19 with TRBJ1-1, with 7 bases that match TRBD1. The junction had 4 bases not matched to a gene; V was cut back by 5 bases and J by 1 base. CDR1 LNHDA and CDR2 SQIVND come from the germline V gene (reference sequence). CDR3 length equals 14 residues. The CDR3 region has the DNA TGTGCCAGTAGTGTAGGGGGCGGGAACACTGAAGCTTTCTTT. This gives the protein CASSVGGGNTEAFF.

The rearrangement joins TRBV11-2 to TRBJ2-4; 8 bases line up with TRBD2. V dropped 5 bases and J dropped 3; count of bases not matched to a gene: 12. CDR3 length: 17 residues. Germline loops: CDR1 SGHAT, CDR2 FQNNGV. CDR3 amino acids: CASSPRRGEVGKNIQYF. The CDR3 nucleotides read TGTGCCAGCAGCCCCCGGCGGGGGGAGGTGGGCAAAAACATTCAGTACTTC.

The V gene is TRBV10-3, the J gene TRBJ2-3; the match to TRBD1 covers 8 bases. The germline CDR1 and CDR2 sequences are ENHRY and SYGVKD. V shed 6 bases, J shed 5 bases, and the junction held 7 bases outside the gene matches. The CDR3 contains 14 residues. The CDR3 reads CAISSQGARDTQYF. For the CDR3, the DNA is TGTGCCATCAGCTCTCAGGGGGCGAGAGATACGCAGTATTTT.

The V and J genes are TRBV27 and TRBJ2-5; 7 nucleotides agree with TRBD2. Germline trimming cut 6 bases from V and 0 bases from J; bases unmatched to any gene: 7. CDR3 size: 15 residues. The V gene's germline CDR1 is MNHEY and CDR2 SMNVEV (reference sequence). The CDR3 loop reads CASRPSGLYQETQYF. CDR3 nucleotide sequence: TGTGCCAGCAGGCCTAGCGGATTGTACCAAGAGACCCAGTACTTC.

This chain links TRBV5-1 with TRBJ2-5, with no clear D. From germline, CDR1 is SGHRS and CDR2 YFSETQ. The CDR3 runs 14 residues. The V end was cut by 2 bases, the J end by 1 base, with 9 bases between. CDR3 residues: CASSLGGAQETQYF. CDR3 DNA sequence: TGCGCCAGCAGCTTAGGCGGCGCCCAAGAGACCCAGTACTTC.

This clone was recorded a few times. This chain joins TRBV28 and TRBJ1-1; 9 bases map to TRBD1. The CDR3 runs to 14 residues. The ends lost 7 bases at V and 3 bases at J; junction bases unmatched: 6. Germline V gene sequence: CDR1 MDHEN, CDR2 SYDVKM. The CDR3 DNA follows: TGTGCCAGCACCTCGGGACAGGGTGACACTGAAGCTTTCTTT. Protein product: CASTSGQGDTEAFF.

In regard to this clone: One end of the junction is discordant with germline, which a read error may explain. The CDR3 nucleotides read TGTGCCAGCAATTTAGGGACAGGGGGCATCACCTACGAGCAGTACTTC. This encodes CASNLGTGGITYEQYF. V is TRBV28 and J is TRBJ2-7; 12 bases agree with TRBD1. Per germline, CDR1 MDHEN and CDR2 SYDVKM. The CDR3 loop spans 16 amino acids.

This chain joins TRBV10-1 and TRBJ2-1, with 8 positions matching TRBD2. V was clipped by 3 bases and J by 2 bases; unmatched bases: 6. Germline values: CDR1 WNHNN, CDR2 SYGVQD (reference sequence). This CDR3 has 16 amino acids. The CDR3, as DNA: TGCGCCAGCAGTGATTGGGCGGGAGGTACCTACAATGAGCAGTTCTTC. This translates into CASSDWAGGTYNEQFF.

This clone was seen only a few times. CDR3 protein: CASSEPRVSTQYF. For the CDR3, the DNA is TGTGCCAGCAGTGAACCCCGGGTCAGTACGCAGTATTTT. The rearrangement uses TRBV2 and TRBJ2-3; D gene uncertain. Germline CDR1 and CDR2: SNHLY and FYNNEI. Trimming shortened V by 2 bases and J by 8 bases, and 11 bases separated the two germline ends. This CDR3 comprises 13 residues. Together with reference TRBV2 and TRBJ2-3, the CDR3 gives the full variable domain: EPEVTQTPSHQVTQMGQEVILRCVPISNHLYFYWYRQILGQKVEFLVSFYNNEISEKSEIFDDQFSVERPDGSNFTLKIRSTKLEDSAMYFCASSEPRVSTQYFGPGTRLTVL.

The gene calls are TRBV14 and TRBJ1-2; D remains unclear. Germline loops: CDR1 SGHDN, CDR2 FVKESK. V gave up 6 bases and J gave up 3 bases, with 5 bases separating them. The CDR3 loop spans 11 amino acids. CDR3 bases: TGTGCCAGCAGGGGCGACTATGGCTACACCTTC. The encoded protein is CASRGDYGYTF.